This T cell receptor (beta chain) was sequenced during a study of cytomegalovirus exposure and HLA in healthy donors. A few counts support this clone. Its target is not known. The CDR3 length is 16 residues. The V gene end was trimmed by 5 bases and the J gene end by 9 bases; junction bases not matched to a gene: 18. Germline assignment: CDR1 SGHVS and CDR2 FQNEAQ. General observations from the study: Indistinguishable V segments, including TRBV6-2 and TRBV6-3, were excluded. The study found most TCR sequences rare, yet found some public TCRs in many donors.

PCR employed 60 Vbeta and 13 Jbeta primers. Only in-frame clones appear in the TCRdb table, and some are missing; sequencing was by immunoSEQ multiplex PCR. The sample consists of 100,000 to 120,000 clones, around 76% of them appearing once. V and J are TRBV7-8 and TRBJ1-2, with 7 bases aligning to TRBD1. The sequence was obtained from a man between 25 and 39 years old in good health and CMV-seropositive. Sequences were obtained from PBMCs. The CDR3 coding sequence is TGTGCCAGCAGCCCATTTGGGACAGCCTCGACGTCGAGCTACACCTTC. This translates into CASSPFGTASTSSYTF.